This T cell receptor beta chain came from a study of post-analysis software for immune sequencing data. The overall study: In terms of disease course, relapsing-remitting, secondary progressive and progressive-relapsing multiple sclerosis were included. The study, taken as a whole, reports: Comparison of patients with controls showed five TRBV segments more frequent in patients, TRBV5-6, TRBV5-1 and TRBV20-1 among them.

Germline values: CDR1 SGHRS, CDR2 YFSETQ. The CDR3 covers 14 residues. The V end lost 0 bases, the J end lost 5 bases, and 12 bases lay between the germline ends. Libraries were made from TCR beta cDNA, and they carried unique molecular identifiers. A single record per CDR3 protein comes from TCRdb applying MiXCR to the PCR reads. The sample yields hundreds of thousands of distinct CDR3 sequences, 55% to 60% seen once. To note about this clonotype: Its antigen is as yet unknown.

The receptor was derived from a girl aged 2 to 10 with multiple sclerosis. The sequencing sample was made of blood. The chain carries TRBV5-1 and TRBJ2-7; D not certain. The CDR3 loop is CASSLANGVDEQYF. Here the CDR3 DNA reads TGCGCCAGCAGCTTGGCCAACGGAGTAGACGAGCAGTACTTC.